This entry features one T cell receptor beta chain sequence. As yet, its antigen is unknown. This record belongs to a study of OX40 agonist ivuxolimab in advanced cancers. Background on the study: Across the patients, intravenous ivuxolimab was delivered every 2 weeks at 0.01 to 10 mg/kg.

The germline V and J ends were trimmed by 2 bases and 1 base, with 8 bases remaining between them. Germline CDR1 and CDR2: WSHSY and SAAADI. The CDR3 spans 14 residues. Assay used: immunoSEQ multiplex PCR; TCRdb lists only in-frame clones, some missing. In the table there are tens of thousands of clones, approximately 88% of which are singletons. Findings of the study overall: Clones of CD4+ and CD8+ blood T cells grew by week 6 at doses of 0.1 to 3.0 mg/kg.

This sample comprised CD4+ or CD8+ T cells sorted from blood, obtained in a trial of the OX40 agonist ivuxolimab. The chain joins TRBV10-2 to TRBJ1-1; tentative D call: TRBD1 (6 bases). This TCR derives from an adult with an advanced solid tumor such as melanoma, head and neck, liver or kidney cancer. The CDR3 nucleotides read TGCGCCAGCAGTGAGGGGACATCGAACACTGAAGCTTTCTTT. Amino acid sequence: CASSEGTSNTEAFF.